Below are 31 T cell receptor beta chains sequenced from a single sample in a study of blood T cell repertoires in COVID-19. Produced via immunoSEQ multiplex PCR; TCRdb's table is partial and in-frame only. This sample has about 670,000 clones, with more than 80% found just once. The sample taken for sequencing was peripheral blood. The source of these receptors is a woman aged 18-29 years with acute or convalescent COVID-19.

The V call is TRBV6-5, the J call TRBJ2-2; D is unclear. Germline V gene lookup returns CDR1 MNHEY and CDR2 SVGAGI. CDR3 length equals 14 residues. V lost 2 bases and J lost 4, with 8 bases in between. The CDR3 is CASSYTTGTGELFF. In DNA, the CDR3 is TGTGCCAGCAGTTACACCACGGGCACCGGGGAGCTGTTTTTT.

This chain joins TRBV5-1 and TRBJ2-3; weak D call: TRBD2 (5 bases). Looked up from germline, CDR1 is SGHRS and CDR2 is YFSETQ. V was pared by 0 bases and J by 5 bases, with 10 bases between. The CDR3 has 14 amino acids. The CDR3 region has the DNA TGCGCCAGCAGCTTGGTAGGACGGGGAGATACGCAGTATTTT. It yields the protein CASSLVGRGDTQYF. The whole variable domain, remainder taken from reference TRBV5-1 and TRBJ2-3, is KAGVTQTPRYLIKTRGQQVTLSCSPISGHRSVSWYQQTPGQGLQFLFEYFSETQRNKGNFPGRFSGRQFSNSRSEMNVSTLELGDSALYLCASSLVGRGDTQYFGPGTRLTVL.

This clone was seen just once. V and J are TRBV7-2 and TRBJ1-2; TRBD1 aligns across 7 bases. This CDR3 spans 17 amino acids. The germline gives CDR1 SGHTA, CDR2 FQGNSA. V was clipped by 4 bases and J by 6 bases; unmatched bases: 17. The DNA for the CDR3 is TGTGCCAGCAGCTCAACCGGGACAGTGGCCTTTCGGGATGGCTACACCTTC. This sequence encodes CASSSTGTVAFRDGYTF.

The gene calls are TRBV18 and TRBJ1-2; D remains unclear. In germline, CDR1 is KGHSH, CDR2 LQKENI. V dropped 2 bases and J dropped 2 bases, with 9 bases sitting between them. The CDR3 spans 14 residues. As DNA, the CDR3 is TGTGCCAGCTCACCAACGCAAGAGAACTATGGCTACACCTTC. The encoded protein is CASSPTQENYGYTF.

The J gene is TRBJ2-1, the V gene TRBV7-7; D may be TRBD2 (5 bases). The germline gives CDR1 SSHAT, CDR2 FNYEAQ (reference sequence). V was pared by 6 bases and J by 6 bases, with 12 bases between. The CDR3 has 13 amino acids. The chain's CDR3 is CASSGYGGNEQFF. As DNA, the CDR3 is TGTGCCAGCAGTGGGTACGGAGGCAATGAGCAGTTCTTC.

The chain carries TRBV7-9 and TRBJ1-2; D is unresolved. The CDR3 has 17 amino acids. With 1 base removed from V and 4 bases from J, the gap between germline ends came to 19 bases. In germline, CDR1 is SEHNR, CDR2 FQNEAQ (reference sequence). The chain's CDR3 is CASSLVSSRGRVYGYTF. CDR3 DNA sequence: TGTGCCAGCAGCTTAGTATCCTCGAGAGGGAGAGTCTATGGCTACACCTTC.

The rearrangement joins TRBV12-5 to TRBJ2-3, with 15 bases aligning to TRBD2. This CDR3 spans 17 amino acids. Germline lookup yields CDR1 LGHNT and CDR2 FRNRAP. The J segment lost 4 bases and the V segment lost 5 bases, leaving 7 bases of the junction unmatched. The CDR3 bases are TGTGCTAGTGGTGAACCGGGACTAGCGGGGGGAGCAGATACGCAGTATTTT. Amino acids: CASGEPGLAGGADTQYF.

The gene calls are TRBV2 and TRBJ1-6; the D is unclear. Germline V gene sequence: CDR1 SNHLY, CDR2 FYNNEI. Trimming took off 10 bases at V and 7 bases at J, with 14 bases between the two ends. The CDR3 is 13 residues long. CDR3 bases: TGTGCCACCGCTCCGGTGGAGAATTCACCCCTCCACTTT. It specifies CATAPVENSPLHF. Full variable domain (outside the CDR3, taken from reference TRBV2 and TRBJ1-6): EPEVTQTPSHQVTQMGQEVILRCVPISNHLYFYWYRQILGQKVEFLVSFYNNEISEKSEIFDDQFSVERPDGSNFTLKIRSTKLEDSAMYFCATAPVENSPLHFGNGTRLTVT.

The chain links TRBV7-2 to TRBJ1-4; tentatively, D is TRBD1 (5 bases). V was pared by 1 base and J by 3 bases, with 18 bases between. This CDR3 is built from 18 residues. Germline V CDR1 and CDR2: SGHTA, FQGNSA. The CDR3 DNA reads TGTGCCAGCAGCTTAGGGGGGGACCTCAGGCGGGCTAATGAAAAACTGTTTTTT. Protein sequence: CASSLGGDLRRANEKLFF.

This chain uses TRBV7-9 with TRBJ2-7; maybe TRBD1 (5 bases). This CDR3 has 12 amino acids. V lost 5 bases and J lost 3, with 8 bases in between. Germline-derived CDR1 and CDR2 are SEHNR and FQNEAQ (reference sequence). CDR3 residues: CASSRRDYEQYF. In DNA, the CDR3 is TGTGCCAGCAGCCGCAGGGACTACGAGCAGTACTTC.

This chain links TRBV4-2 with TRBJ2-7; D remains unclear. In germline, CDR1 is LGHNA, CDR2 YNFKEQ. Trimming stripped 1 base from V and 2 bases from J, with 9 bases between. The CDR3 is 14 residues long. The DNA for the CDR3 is TGTGCCAGCAGCCAAGGTGGTAGCCCCTACGAGCAGTACTTC. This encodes CASSQGGSPYEQYF.

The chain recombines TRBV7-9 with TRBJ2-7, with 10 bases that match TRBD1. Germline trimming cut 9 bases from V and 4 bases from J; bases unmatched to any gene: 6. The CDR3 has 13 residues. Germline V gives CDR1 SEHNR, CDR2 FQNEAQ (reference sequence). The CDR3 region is CASRQGAEYEQYF. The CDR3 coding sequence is TGTGCCAGTAGACAGGGGGCTGAGTACGAGCAGTACTTC. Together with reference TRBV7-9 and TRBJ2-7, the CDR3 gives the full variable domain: DTGVSQNPRHKITKRGQNVTFRCDPISEHNRLYWYRQTLGQGPEFLTYFQNEAQLEKSRLLSDRFSAERPKGSFSTLEIQRTEQGDSAMYLCASRQGAEYEQYFGPGTRLTVT.

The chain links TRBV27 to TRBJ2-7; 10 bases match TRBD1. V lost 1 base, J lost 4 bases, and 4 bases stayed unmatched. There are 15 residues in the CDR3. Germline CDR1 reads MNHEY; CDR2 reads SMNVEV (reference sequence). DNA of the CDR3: TGTGCCAGCAGTTTATGGGGACAGGGGATGTACGAGCAGTACTTC. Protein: CASSLWGQGMYEQYF.

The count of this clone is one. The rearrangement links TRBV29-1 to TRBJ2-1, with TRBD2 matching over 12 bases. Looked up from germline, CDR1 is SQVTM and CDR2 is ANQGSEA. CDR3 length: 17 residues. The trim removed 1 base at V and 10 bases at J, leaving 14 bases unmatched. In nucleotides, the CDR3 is TGCAGCGTTGAAGGGTTAGCGACTAGCGGGGGCCCCGAGGAGCAGTTCTTC. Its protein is CSVEGLATSGGPEEQFF.

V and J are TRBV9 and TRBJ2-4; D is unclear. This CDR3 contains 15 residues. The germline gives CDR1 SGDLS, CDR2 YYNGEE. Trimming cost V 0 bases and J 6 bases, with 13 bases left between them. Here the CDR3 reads CASSVGIGSGNIQYF. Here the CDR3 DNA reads TGTGCCAGCAGCGTAGGCATCGGGTCTGGAAACATTCAGTACTTC.

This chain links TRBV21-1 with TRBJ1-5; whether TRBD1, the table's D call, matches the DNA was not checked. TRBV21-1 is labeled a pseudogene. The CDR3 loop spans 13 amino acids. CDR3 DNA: TGTGCCAGCAGCATTATACAGGGGCAGCCCCAGCATTTT. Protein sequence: CASSIIQGQPQHF.

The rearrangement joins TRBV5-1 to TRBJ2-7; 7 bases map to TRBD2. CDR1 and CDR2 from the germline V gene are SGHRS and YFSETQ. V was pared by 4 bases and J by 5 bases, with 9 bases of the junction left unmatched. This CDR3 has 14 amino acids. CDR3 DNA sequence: TGCGCCAGCAGCCCGGGACTATTAAGGGACGAGCAGTACTTC. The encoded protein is CASSPGLLRDEQYF.

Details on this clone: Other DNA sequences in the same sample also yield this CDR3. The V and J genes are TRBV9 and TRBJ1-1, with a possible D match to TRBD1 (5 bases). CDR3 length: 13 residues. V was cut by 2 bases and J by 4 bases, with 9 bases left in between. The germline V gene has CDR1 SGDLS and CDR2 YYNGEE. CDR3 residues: CASSVEGRTEAFF. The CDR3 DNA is TGTGCCAGCAGCGTGGAGGGACGCACTGAAGCTTTCTTT.

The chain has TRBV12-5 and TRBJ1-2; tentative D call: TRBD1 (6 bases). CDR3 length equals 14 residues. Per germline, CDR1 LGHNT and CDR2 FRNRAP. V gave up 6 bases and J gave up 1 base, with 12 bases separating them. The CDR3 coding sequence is TGTGCTAGTGGGATCAGGGGAGTTAACTATGGCTACACCTTC. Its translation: CASGIRGVNYGYTF.

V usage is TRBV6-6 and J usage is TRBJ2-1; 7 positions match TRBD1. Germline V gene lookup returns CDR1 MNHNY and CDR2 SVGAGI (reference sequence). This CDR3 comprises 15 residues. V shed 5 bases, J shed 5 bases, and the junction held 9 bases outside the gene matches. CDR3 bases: TGTGCCAGCAGTAACCCAGGGACAGTAAACAATGAGCAGTTCTTC. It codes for CASSNPGTVNNEQFF.

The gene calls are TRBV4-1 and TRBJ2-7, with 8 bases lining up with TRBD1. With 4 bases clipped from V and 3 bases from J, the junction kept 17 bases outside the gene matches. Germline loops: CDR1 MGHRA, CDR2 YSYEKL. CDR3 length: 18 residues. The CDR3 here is CASSPGGTGSLPLYEQYF. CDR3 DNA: TGCGCCAGCAGCCCAGGTGGGACAGGCTCTCTCCCACTCTACGAGCAGTACTTC.

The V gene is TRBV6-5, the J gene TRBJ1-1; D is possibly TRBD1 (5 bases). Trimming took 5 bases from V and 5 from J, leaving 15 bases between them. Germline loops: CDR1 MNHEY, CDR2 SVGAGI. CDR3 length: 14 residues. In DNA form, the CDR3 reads TGTGCCAGCAGTAGCCACAGGCTGGTAACTGAAGCTTTCTTT. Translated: CASSSHRLVTEAFF.

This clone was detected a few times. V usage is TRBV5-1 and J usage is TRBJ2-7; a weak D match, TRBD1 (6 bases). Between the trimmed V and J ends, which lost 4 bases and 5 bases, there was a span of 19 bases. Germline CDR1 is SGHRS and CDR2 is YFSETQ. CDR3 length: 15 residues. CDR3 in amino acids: CASSDHPGQSNEQYF. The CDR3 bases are TGCGCCAGCAGCGATCATCCGGGACAATCTAACGAGCAGTACTTC.

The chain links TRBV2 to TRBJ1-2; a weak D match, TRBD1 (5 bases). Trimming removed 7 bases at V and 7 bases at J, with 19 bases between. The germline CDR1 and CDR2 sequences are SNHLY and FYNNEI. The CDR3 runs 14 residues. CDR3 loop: CASTRTGEPGGYTF. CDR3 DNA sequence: TGTGCCAGCACCAGAACGGGGGAGCCGGGTGGCTACACCTTC.

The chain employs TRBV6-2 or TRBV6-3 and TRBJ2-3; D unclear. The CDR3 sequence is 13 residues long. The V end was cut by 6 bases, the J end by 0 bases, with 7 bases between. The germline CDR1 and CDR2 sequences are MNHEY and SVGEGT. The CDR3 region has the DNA TGTGCCAGCAGGTACACAAGCACAGATACGCAGTATTTT. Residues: CASRYTSTDTQYF.

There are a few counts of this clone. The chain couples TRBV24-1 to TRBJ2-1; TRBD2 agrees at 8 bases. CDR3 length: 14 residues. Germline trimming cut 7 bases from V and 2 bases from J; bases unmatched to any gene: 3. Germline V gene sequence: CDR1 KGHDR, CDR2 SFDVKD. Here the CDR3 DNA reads TGTGCCACCAGGACGGGGGGGCCCTACAATGAGCAGTTCTTC. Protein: CATRTGGPYNEQFF.

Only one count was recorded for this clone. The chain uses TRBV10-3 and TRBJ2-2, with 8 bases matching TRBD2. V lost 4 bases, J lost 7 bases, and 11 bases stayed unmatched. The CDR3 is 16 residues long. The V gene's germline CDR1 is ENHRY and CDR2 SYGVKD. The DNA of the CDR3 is TGTGCCATCAGTGCTCCGGGACTAGGAGGGGGCGGGGAGCTGTTTTTT. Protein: CAISAPGLGGGGELFF.

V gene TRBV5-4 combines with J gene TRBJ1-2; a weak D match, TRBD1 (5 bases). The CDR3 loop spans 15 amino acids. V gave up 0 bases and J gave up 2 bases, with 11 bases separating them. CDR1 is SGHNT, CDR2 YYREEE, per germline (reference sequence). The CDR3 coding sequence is TGTGCCAGCAGCTTGGGAAGTCCAGGGAACTATGGCTACACCTTC. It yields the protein CASSLGSPGNYGYTF.

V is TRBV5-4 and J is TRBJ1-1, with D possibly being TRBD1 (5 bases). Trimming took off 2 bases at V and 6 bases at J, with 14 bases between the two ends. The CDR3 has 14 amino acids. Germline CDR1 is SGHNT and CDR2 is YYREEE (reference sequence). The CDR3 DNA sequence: TGTGCCAGCAGCTTTTACCTGGGGGGTGCTGAAGCTTTCTTT. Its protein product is CASSFYLGGAEAFF.

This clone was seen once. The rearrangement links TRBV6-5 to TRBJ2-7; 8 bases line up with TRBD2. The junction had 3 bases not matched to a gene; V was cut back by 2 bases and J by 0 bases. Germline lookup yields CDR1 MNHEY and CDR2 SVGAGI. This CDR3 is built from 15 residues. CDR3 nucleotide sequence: TGTGCCAGCAGTTACCCCAGCGGGGGCTCCTACGAGCAGTACTTC. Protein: CASSYPSGGSYEQYF.

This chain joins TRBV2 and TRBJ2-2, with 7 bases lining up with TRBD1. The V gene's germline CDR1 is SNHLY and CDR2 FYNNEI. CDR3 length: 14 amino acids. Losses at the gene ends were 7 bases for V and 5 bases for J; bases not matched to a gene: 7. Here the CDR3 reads CASTVSRGTGELFF. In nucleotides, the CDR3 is TGTGCCAGCACCGTGTCCAGGGGGACCGGGGAGCTGTTTTTT.